This passage covers 7 T cell receptor beta chains from one sample sequenced in a study of shared clonotypes between healthy human individuals. Sequencing was performed with immunoSEQ multiplex PCR; in TCRdb, only in-frame clones are kept and a portion is missing. The profile covers approximately 350,000 clones, with 96% appearing a single time and approximately 0.3% taken by the ten largest. The sequenced sample consisted of memory CD8+ T cells sorted from blood. The subset: CD45RO+ cells pooled with CCR7-negative TemRA cells. The receptor set was obtained from a man aged 25-45 years in good health.

This sequence joins TRBV10-1 and TRBJ1-1; 9 bases fit TRBD1. The CDR3 has 16 residues. The trim removed 6 bases at V and 3 bases at J, leaving 11 bases unmatched. Germline V gives CDR1 WNHNN, CDR2 SYGVQD (reference sequence). CDR3 DNA sequence: TGCGCCAGCAGGCCGGGACAGGGTGTTCGTGACACTGAAGCTTTCTTT. Amino acid sequence: CASRPGQGVRDTEAFF.

The CDR3 sequence is CASSLVGGTTTGELFF. CDR3 bases: TGTGCCAGCAGCTTAGTTGGGGGTACAACCACCGGGGAGCTGTTTTTT. This chain joins TRBV7-2 and TRBJ2-2; D could derive from TRBD1 or TRBD2 (5 bases each). Germline CDR1 SGHTA, CDR2 FQGNSA. CDR3 length: 16 residues. The V and J ends lost 1 base and 4 bases respectively, with 13 bases between them.

The genes are TRBV7-9 and TRBJ2-7, with 7 bases fitting TRBD2. Trimming removed 4 bases from V and 4 bases from J; junction bases left unmatched: 10. Per germline, CDR1 SEHNR and CDR2 FQNEAQ (reference sequence). The length of the CDR3 is 15 residues. DNA of the CDR3: TGTGCCAGCAGCTCCGGGGTGGGAGGGCAGTACGAGCAGTACTTC. This sequence encodes CASSSGVGGQYEQYF.

V and J are TRBV5-6 and TRBJ1-4, with TRBD1 matching over 7 bases. CDR1 and CDR2 (germline): SGHDT, YYEEEE. The CDR3 length is 16 residues. The ends lost 3 bases at V and 8 bases at J; junction bases unmatched: 13. The CDR3 DNA reads as TGTGCCAGCAGCTCGTCACCCGGGACAGTGGTCGAAAAACTGTTTTTT. Translating it yields CASSSSPGTVVEKLFF.

In regard to this clone: An end of the junction does not agree with germline; a read error may underlie this. V and J are TRBV7-7 and TRBJ2-5; either TRBD1 or TRBD2 may fit D (5 bases each). Germline V gene lookup returns CDR1 SSHAT and CDR2 FNYEAQ (reference sequence). This CDR3 is built from 14 residues. Here the CDR3 DNA reads TGTGCTAGCAGCCCCAACCCGGGACGTGAGACCCAGTACTTC. Translating gives CASSPNPGRETQYF.

V usage is TRBV7-9 and J usage is TRBJ2-3, with 7 bases matching TRBD2. V dropped 0 bases and J dropped 6; count of bases not matched to a gene: 9. Germline lookup yields CDR1 SEHNR and CDR2 FQNEAQ (reference sequence). The CDR3 sequence is 16 residues long. The CDR3 DNA sequence: TGTGCCAGCAGCTTAGCGCGCGGGAGAGAGCCGGATACGCAGTATTTT. Translated: CASSLARGREPDTQYF.

This rearrangement joins TRBV5-6 to TRBJ2-7, with TRBD1 identical over 7 bases. V was pared by 2 bases and J by 0 bases, with 11 bases of the junction left unmatched. The CDR3 has 17 residues. Germline-derived CDR1 and CDR2 are SGHDT and YYEEEE. The CDR3 loop is CASSLFPGTASSYEQYF. CDR3 bases: TGTGCCAGCAGCTTATTTCCCGGGACAGCGTCCTCCTACGAGCAGTACTTC.